This T cell receptor beta chain was obtained from a study of T cell changes during pregnancy in multiple sclerosis. Repertoires were generated with immunoSEQ multiplex PCR, while TCRdb's copy carries only in-frame clones and drops some. The profile shows around 48,000 clones, just over 85% of them singletons. The TCR sequence derives from a female donor with multiple sclerosis, enrolled in a pregnancy study. Sample: CD4+ T cells from peripheral blood mononuclear cells, taken in the second trimester of pregnancy.

The CDR3 coding sequence is TGTGCCAGCAGCTTGGGGGGACAGGGGGGTGAAAAACTGTTTTTT. It codes for CASSLGGQGGEKLFF. V and J are TRBV5-4 and TRBJ1-4; TRBD1 aligns across 11 bases. Germline V gene data show CDR1 as SGHNT and CDR2 as YYREEE (reference sequence). V dropped 0 bases and J dropped 7; count of bases not matched to a gene: 2. The length of the CDR3 is 15 residues.